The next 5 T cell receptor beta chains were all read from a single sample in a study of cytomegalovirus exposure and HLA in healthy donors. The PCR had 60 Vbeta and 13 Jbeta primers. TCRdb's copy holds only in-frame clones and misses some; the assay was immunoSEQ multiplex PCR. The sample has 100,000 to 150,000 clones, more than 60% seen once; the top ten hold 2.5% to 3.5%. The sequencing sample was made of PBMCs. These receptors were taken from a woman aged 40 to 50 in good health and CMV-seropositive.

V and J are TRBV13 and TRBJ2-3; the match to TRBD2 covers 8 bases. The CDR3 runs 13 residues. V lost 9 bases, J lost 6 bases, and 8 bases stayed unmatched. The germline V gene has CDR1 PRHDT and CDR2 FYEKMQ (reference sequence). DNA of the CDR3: TGTGCCAGTAGACTAGCGCCCTCCGATACGCAGTATTTT. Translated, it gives CASRLAPSDTQYF. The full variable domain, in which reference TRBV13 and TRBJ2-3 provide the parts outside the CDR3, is AAGVIQSPRHLIKEKRETATLKCYPIPRHDTVYWYQQGPGQDPQFLISFYEKMQSDKGSIPDRFSAQQFSDYHSELNMSSLELGDSALYFCASRLAPSDTQYFGPGTRLTVL.

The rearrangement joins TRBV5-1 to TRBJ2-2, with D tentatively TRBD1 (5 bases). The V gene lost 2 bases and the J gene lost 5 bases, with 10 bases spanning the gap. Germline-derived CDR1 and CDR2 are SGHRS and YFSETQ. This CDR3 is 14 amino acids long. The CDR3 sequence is CASSFSRETGELFF. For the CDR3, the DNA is TGCGCCAGCAGCTTTTCCAGGGAAACCGGGGAGCTGTTTTTT.

CDR3 coding DNA: TGTGCCAGCTCACCCGCAGGGGGCAGAGGCAATCAGCCCCAGCATTTT. Its protein is CASSPAGGRGNQPQHF. The chain employs TRBV18 and TRBJ1-5; TRBD1 matches at 8 bases. V dropped 3 bases and J dropped 2; count of bases not matched to a gene: 6. This CDR3 is built from 16 residues. CDR1 and CDR2 from the germline V gene are KGHSH and LQKENI.

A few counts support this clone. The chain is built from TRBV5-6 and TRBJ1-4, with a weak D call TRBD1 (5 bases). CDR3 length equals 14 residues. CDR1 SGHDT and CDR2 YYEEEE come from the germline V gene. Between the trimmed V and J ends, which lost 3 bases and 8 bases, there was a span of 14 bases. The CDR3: CASSSRRGEEKLFF. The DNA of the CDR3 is TGTGCCAGCAGCTCGCGCCGGGGGGAAGAAAAACTGTTTTTT.

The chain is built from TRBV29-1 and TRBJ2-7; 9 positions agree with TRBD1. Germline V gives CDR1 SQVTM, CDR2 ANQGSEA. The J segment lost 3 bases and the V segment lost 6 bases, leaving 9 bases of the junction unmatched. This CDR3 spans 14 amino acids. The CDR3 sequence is CSVSTGGAVYEQYF. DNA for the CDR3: TGCAGCGTGTCCACAGGGGGCGCAGTCTACGAGCAGTACTTC.